Listed below are T cell receptor beta chains from one sample, sequenced in a study of T cell repertoires in ileal Crohn's disease. Only in-frame clones appear in the TCRdb table, and some are missing; sequencing was by immunoSEQ multiplex PCR. This table holds about 17,000 clones, over 65% found once. The sequenced sample was ileal tissue. The source of these receptors is an adult with Crohn's disease. Both conserved end residues are part of each CDR3. D genes are given only for firm matches. Size tells how often a clone was seen (once, few, many) or the class of an expanded clone, and some rows leave it out.

d_call	j_call	clone_size	v_call	cdr3_nt	cdr3_aa
TRBD1	TRBJ1-4	.	TRBV29-1	TGCAGCGTTGAGACAGGGCCTAATGAAAAACTGTTTTTT	CSVETGPNEKLFF
TRBD1	TRBJ1-2	.	TRBV29-1	TGCAGCGCCCGGACAGGGGAGGAGAGGCACTATGGCTACACCTTC	CSARTGEERHYGYTF
.	TRBJ1-6	.	TRBV27	TGTGCCAGCAGTTTAGTTAGCAAATCAGGGGCCCGGAATTCACCCCTCCACTTT	CASSLVSKSGARNSPLHF
.	TRBJ2-5	.	TRBV27	TGTGCCAGCAACCCACTGGGCACACAAGAGACCCAGTACTTC	CASNPLGTQETQYF
.	TRBJ2-7	once	TRBV5-1	TGCGCCAGCAGCTTGGACAGATACGAGCAGTACTTC	CASSLDRYEQYF
.	TRBJ1-3	.	TRBV14	TGTGCCAGCAGCCCCCGGGTGTCCTCTGGAAACACCATATATTTT	CASSPRVSSGNTIYF
TRBD1	TRBJ1-4	.	TRBV18	TGTGCCAGCTCACCATCCGGGACAGGGAGAAAACTGTTTTTT	CASSPSGTGRKLFF
TRBD1	TRBJ2-7	.	TRBV2	TGTGCCACCACAGGGGAAACCTACGAGCAGTACTTC	CATTGETYEQYF
.	TRBJ1-2	.	TRBV7-2	TGTGCCAGCAGCGGTCCGGGGAAGATTGGCTACACCTTC	CASSGPGKIGYTF
.	TRBJ2-7	.	TRBV5-6	TGTGCCAGCAGCTTGTTCGGCGAGCAGTACTTC	CASSLFGEQYF
.	TRBJ2-3	.	TRBV6-6	TGTGCCAGCAGACAAGGGGGGGGCACAGATACGCAGTATTTT	CASRQGGGTDTQYF
.	TRBJ2-1	once	TRBV5-4	TGTGCCAGCAGCTTGGCGGTGAGGCAGGGTGAGCAGTTCTTC	CASSLAVRQGEQFF
.	TRBJ1-2	.	TRBV5-4	TGTGCCAGCAGTACGAGTACAGGAGACTATGGCTACACCTTC	CASSTSTGDYGYTF
TRBD1	TRBJ1-5	.	TRBV7-8	TGTGCCAGCAGCTACCGGGACAGAAATCAGCCCCAGCATTTT	CASSYRDRNQPQHF
.	TRBJ2-7	.	TRBV7-2	TGTGCCAGCAGCTTTCCGGGGTTTTGGGACGAGCAGTACTTC	CASSFPGFWDEQYF
.	TRBJ2-1	.	TRBV6-1	TGTGCCAGCCGGGACTTCGACAATGAGCAGTTCTTC	CASRDFDNEQFF
.	TRBJ1-1	.	TRBV20-1	TGCAGTGCTTCGGGGGGGCCTGAAGCTTTCTTT	CSASGGPEAFF
TRBD1	TRBJ1-2	.	TRBV12-5	TGTGCTAGTGGATCAAATGACAGGGGACGGTATGGCTACACCTTC	CASGSNDRGRYGYTF
TRBD1	TRBJ1-2	.	TRBV9	TGTGCCAGCAGCGCTACCGGGACAGGGGAAAACTATGGCTACACCTTC	CASSATGTGENYGYTF
TRBD2	TRBJ2-1	once	TRBV4-1	TGCGCCAGCAGCCGATCCGGGACTAGTTACAATGAGCAGTTCTTC	CASSRSGTSYNEQFF
.	TRBJ1-2	.	TRBV5-1	TGCGCCAGCAACCTTGATTGGGCAGCTAACTATGGCTACACCTTC	CASNLDWAANYGYTF
TRBD1	TRBJ1-6	once	TRBV15	TGTGCCACCAGCATACGGGACAGGGGAGTTTCACCCCTCCACTTT	CATSIRDRGVSPLHF
.	TRBJ1-5	.	TRBV12-5	TGTGCTAGTGGTTTGGTAGCGACAGTTTGGGCAGATCAGCCCCAGCATTTT	CASGLVATVWADQPQHF
.	TRBJ1-6	.	TRBV30	TGTGCCTGGAAGGAGGGGTTCAATTCACCCCTCCACTTT	CAWKEGFNSPLHF
TRBD1	TRBJ1-2	once	TRBV5-1	TGCGCCAGCAGCTTGGAATTCAGGGGGGCTAACTATGGCTACACCTTC	CASSLEFRGANYGYTF
.	TRBJ1-4	.	TRBV7-9	TGTGCCAGCAGCTCAGGGACAACTAATGAAAAACTGTTTTTT	CASSSGTTNEKLFF
.	TRBJ2-1	.	TRBV13	TGTGCCAGCAGCTTGGGGGGTCGCAATGAGCAGTTCTTC	CASSLGGRNEQFF
TRBD2	TRBJ2-3	.	TRBV9	TGTGCCAGCAGCGTAGCTCGGTTAGCGGGGGCCGATACGCAGTATTTT	CASSVARLAGADTQYF
TRBD1	TRBJ1-5	.	TRBV28	TGTGCCAGCAGCTTTAACAGGGGGAATCAGCCCCAGCATTTT	CASSFNRGNQPQHF
.	TRBJ1-2	.	TRBV5-1	TGCGCCAGCTCCCTTTTGGAGGCGGGTGGCTACACCTTC	CASSLLEAGGYTF
.	TRBJ2-1	.	TRBV5-1	TGCGCCAGCAGCTCCAGAATCGACAATGAGCAGTTCTTC	CASSSRIDNEQFF
.	TRBJ1-1	.	TRBV10-3	TGTGCCATCAAAATTACGGGGGGGACTGAAGCTTTCTTT	CAIKITGGTEAFF
.	TRBJ2-4	.	TRBV19	TGTGCCAGTAGTATGGGGGGTTCCAAAAACATTCAGTACTTC	CASSMGGSKNIQYF
.	TRBJ2-2	few	TRBV30	TGTGCCTGGAGTAGGGACTCGGGGGCCGGGGAGCTGTTTTTT	CAWSRDSGAGELFF
.	TRBJ2-7	.	TRBV5-1	TGCGCCAGCAGCTTGGGCTTGCAGTACGAGCAGTACTTC	CASSLGLQYEQYF
.	TRBJ2-1	.	TRBV7-6	TGTGCCAGCAGCTTAGAGCCTCACAATGAGCAGTTCTTC	CASSLEPHNEQFF
TRBD1	TRBJ2-5	.	TRBV6-6	TGTGCCAGCAGCAGACAGGGGGGGGAGACCCAGTACTTC	CASSRQGGETQYF
TRBD1	TRBJ2-3	few	TRBV7-2	TGTGCCAGCAGCTCGACAGGGGCTTATAGCACAGATACGCAGTATTTT	CASSSTGAYSTDTQYF
TRBD2	TRBJ2-1	.	TRBV18	TGTGCCAGCTCACCAAGCGGGGGGGCATACAATGAGCAGTTCTTC	CASSPSGGAYNEQFF
.	TRBJ1-1	.	TRBV11-2	TGTGCCAGCAGCTTAGAACAGGCGTCAAACACTGAAGCTTTCTTT	CASSLEQASNTEAFF
.	TRBJ2-5	.	TRBV27	TGTGCCAGCAGGTCGTCGGGGAAAGAGACCCAGTACTTC	CASRSSGKETQYF
.	TRBJ1-3	.	TRBV6-1	TGTGCCAGCAGGGAGTCCTCTGGAAACACCATATATTTT	CASRESSGNTIYF
.	TRBJ1-4	.	TRBV6-5	TGTGCCAGCAGTTATACCCGGGAGGAAAAACTGTTTTTT	CASSYTREEKLFF
.	TRBJ2-3	few	TRBV4-1	TGCGCCAGCAGCCAAGATTTGGTAGCAGCAGATACGCAGTATTTT	CASSQDLVAADTQYF
.	TRBJ1-3	.	TRBV2	TGTGCCAGCTCGGACAGTAGCTCTGGAAACACCATATATTTT	CASSDSSSGNTIYF